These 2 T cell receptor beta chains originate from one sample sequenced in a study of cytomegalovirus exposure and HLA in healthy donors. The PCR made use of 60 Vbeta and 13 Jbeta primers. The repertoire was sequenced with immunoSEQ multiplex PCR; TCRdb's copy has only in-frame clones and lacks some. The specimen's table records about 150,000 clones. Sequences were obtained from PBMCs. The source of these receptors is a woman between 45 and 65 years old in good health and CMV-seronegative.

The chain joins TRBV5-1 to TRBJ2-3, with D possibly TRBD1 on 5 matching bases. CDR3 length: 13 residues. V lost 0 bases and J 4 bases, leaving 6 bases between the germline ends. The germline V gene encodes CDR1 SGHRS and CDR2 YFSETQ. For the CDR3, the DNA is TGCGCCAGCAGCTTGGAAGGGGCAGATACGCAGTATTTT. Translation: CASSLEGADTQYF. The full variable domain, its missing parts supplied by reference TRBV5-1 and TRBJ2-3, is KAGVTQTPRYLIKTRGQQVTLSCSPISGHRSVSWYQQTPGQGLQFLFEYFSETQRNKGNFPGRFSGRQFSNSRSEMNVSTLELGDSALYLCASSLEGADTQYFGPGTRLTVL.

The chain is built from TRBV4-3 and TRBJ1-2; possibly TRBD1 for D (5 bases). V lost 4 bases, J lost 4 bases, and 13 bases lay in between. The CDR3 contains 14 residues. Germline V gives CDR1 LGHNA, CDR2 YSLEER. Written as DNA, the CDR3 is TGCGCCAGCAGCCTTTACAGGTTAACCTATGGCTACACCTTC. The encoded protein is CASSLYRLTYGYTF.